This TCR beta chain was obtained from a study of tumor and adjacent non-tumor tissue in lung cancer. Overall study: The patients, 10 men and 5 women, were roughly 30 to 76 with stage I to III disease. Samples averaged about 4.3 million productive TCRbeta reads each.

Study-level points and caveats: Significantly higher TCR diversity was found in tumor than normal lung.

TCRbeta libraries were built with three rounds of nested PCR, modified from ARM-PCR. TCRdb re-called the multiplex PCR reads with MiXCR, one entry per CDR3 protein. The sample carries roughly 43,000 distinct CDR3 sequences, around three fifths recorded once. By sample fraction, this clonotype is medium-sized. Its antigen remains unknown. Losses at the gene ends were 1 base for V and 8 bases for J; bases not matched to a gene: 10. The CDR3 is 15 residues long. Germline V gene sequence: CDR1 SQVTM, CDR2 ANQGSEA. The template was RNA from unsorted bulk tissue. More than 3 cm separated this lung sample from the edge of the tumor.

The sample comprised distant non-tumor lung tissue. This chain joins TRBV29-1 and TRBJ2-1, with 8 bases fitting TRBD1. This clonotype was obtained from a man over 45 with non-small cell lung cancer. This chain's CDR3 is CSVEVPGQVFDEQFF. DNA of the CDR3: TGCAGCGTTGAAGTTCCGGGACAGGTCTTTGATGAGCAGTTCTTC.